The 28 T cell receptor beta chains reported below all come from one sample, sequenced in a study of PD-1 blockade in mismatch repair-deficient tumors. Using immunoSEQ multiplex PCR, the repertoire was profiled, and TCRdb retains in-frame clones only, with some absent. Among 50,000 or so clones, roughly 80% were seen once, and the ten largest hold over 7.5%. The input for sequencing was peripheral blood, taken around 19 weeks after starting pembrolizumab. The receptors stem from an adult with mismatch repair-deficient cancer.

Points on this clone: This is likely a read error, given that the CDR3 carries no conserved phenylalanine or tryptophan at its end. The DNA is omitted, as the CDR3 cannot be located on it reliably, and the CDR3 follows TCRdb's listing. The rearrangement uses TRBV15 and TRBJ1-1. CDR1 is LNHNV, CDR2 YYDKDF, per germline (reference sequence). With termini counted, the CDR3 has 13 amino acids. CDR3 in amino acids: CATSDRRNGLLES.

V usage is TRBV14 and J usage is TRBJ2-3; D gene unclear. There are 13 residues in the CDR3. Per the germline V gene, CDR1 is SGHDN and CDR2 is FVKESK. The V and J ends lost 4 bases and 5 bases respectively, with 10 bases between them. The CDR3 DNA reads TGTGCCAGCAGCCTTAATTTGGGAGATACGCAGTATTTT. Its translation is CASSLNLGDTQYF. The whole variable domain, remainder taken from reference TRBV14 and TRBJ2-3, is EAGVTQFPSHSVIEKGQTVTLRCDPISGHDNLYWYRRVMGKEIKFLLHFVKESKQDESGMPNNRFLAERTGGTYSTLKVQPAELEDSGVYFCASSLNLGDTQYFGPGTRLTVL.

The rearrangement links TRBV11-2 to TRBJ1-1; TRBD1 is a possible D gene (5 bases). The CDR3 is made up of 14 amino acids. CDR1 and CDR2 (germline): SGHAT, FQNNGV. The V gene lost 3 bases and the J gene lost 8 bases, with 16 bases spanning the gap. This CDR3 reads CASSLGDVGREAFF. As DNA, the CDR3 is TGTGCCAGCAGCTTGGGAGATGTGGGGCGAGAAGCTTTCTTT.

CDR3 in DNA: TGCGCCAGCAGCCAAGGTTCCAGGGTTGCAACTAATGAAAAACTGTTTTTT. Translation: CASSQGSRVATNEKLFF. The V and J genes are TRBV4-1 and TRBJ1-4; a weak D match, TRBD1 (5 bases). Germline values: CDR1 MGHRA, CDR2 YSYEKL. Trimming pared 1 base from V and 0 bases from J, leaving 12 bases between. The CDR3 runs to 17 residues.

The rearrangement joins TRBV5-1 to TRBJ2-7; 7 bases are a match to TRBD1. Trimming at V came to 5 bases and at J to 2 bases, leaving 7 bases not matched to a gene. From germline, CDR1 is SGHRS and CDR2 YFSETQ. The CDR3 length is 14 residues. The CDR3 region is CASRPTGDTYEQYF. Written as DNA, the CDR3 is TGCGCCAGCAGGCCCACAGGGGACACCTACGAGCAGTACTTC.

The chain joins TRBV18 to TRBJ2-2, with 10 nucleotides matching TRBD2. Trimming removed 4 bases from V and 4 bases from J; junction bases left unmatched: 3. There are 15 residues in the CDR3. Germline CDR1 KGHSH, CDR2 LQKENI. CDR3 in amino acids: CASSRTSGGTGELFF. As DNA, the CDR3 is TGTGCCAGCTCACGGACTAGCGGTGGCACCGGGGAGCTGTTTTTT.

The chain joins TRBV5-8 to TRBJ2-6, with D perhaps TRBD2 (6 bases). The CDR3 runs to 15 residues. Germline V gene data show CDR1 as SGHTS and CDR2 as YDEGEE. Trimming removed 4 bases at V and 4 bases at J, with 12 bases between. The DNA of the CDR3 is TGTGCCAGCAGCCGGAGGGTGTCCGGGGCCAACGTCCTGACTTTC. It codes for CASSRRVSGANVLTF.

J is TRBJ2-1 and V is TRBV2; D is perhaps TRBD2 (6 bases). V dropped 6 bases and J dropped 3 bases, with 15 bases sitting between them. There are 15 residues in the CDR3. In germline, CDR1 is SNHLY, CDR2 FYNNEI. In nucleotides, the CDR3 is TGTGCCAGCAGGGAGGGACCGACCTACTACAATGAGCAGTTCTTC. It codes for CASREGPTYYNEQFF.

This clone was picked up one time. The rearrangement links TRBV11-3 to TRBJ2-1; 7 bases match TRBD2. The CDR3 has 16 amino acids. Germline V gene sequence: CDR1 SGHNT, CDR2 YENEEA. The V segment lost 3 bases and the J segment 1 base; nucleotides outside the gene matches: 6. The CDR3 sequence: CASSFGGGASYNEQFF. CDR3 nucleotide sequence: TGTGCCAGCAGCTTCGGGGGAGGGGCGTCCTACAATGAGCAGTTCTTC. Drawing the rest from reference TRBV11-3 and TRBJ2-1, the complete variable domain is EAGVVQSPRYKIIEKKQPVAFWCNPISGHNTLYWYLQNLGQGPELLIRYENEEAVDDSQLPKDRFSAERLKGVDSTLKIQPAELGDSAVYLCASSFGGGASYNEQFFGPGTRLTVL.

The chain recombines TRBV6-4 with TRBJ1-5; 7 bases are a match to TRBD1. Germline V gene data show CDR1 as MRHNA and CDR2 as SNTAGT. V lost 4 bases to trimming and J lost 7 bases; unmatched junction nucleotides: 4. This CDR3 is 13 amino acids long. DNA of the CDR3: TGTGCCAGCAGTGTTGACAGGGCACAGCCCCAGCATTTT. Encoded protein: CASSVDRAQPQHF.

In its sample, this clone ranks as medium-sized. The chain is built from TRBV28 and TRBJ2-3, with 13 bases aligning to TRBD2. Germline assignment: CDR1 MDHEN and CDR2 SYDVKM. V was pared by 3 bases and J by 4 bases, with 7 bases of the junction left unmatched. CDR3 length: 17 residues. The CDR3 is CASSFIGLAGEADTQYF. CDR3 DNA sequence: TGTGCCAGCAGTTTTATAGGACTAGCGGGAGAGGCAGATACGCAGTATTTT.

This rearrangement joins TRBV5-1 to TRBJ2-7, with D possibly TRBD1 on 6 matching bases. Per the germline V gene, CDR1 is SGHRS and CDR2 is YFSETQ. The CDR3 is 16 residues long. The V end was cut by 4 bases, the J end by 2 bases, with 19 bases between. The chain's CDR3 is CASSNLRDTGPYEQYF. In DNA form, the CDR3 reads TGCGCCAGCAGCAATCTCCGGGACACAGGGCCCTACGAGCAGTACTTC.

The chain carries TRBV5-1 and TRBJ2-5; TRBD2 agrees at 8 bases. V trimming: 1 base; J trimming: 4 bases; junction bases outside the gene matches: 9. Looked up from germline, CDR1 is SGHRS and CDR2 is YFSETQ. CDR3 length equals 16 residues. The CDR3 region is CASSLSGRALGETQYF. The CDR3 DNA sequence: TGCGCCAGCAGCTTGTCCGGGAGGGCCTTGGGAGAGACCCAGTACTTC.

CDR3 loop: CSVPGQQLGEQYF. CDR3 sequence (DNA): TGCAGCGTGCCGGGACAGCAACTTGGGGAGCAGTACTTC. The chain recombines TRBV29-1 with TRBJ2-7; 7 bases agree with TRBD1. This CDR3 has 13 amino acids. V shed 6 bases, J shed 7 bases, and the junction held 12 bases outside the gene matches. Germline CDR1 is SQVTM and CDR2 is ANQGSEA.

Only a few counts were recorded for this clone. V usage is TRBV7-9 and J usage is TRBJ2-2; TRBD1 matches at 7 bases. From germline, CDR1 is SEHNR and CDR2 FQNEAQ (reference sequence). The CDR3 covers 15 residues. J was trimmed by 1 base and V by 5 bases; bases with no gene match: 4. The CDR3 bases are TGTGCCAGCAGCCGTACAGGGGTGAACACCGGGGAGCTGTTTTTT. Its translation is CASSRTGVNTGELFF.

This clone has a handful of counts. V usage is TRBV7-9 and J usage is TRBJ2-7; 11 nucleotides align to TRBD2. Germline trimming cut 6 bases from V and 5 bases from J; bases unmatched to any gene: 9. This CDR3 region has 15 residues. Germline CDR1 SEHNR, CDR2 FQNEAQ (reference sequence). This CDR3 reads CASRPLAGDSHEQYF. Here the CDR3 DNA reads TGTGCCAGCAGACCACTAGCGGGAGATTCCCACGAGCAGTACTTC.

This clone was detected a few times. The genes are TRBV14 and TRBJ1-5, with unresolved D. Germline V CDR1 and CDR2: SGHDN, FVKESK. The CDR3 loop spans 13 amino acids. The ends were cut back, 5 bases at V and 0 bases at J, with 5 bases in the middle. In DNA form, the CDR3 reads TGTGCCAGCAGCGCATATAGCAATCAGCCCCAGCATTTT. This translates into CASSAYSNQPQHF.

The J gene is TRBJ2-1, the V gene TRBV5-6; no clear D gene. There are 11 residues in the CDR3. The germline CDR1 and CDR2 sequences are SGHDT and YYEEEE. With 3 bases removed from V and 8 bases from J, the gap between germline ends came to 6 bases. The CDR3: CASSSFDEQFF. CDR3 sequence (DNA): TGTGCCAGCAGCTCCTTCGATGAGCAGTTCTTC.

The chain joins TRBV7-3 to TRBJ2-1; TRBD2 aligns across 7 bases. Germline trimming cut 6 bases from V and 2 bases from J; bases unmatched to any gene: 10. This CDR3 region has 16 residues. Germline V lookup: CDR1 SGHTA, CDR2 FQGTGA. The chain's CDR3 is CASRSAGAGTYNEQFF. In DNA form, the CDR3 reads TGTGCCAGCAGATCCGCCGGAGCGGGGACCTACAATGAGCAGTTCTTC.

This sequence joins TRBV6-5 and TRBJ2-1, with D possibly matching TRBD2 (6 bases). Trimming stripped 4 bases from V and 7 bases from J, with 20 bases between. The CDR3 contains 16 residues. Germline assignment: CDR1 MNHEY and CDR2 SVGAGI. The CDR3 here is CASSFQIGRGWNEQFF. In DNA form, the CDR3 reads TGTGCCAGCAGTTTTCAAATCGGGAGAGGGTGGAATGAGCAGTTCTTC.

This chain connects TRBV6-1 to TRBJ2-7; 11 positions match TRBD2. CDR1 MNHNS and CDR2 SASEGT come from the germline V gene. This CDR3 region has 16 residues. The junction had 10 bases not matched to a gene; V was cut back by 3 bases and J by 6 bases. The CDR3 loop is CASSEPGLAVSGEQYF. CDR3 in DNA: TGTGCCAGCAGTGAGCCGGGACTAGCGGTATCAGGCGAGCAGTACTTC.

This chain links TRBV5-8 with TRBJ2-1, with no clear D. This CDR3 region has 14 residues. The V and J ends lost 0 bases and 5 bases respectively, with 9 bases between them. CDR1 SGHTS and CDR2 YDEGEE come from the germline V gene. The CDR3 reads CASSLAIRNNEQFF. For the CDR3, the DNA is TGTGCCAGCAGCTTGGCGATCAGAAACAATGAGCAGTTCTTC. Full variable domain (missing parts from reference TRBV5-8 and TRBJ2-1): EAGVTQSPTHLIKTRGQQATLRCSPISGHTSVYWYQQALGLGLQFLLWYDEGEERNRGNFPPRFSGRQFPNYSSELNVNALELEDSALYLCASSLAIRNNEQFFGPGTRLTVL.

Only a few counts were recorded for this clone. CDR3 nucleotide sequence: TGTGCCAGCAGCTTGAGAGGGACCAGGGGTACGGATGAGCAGTTCTTC. Translation: CASSLRGTRGTDEQFF. The gene calls are TRBV11-1 and TRBJ2-1, with D maybe TRBD1 (6 bases). The CDR3 has 16 amino acids. Germline lookup yields CDR1 SGHAT and CDR2 FQDESV (reference sequence). With 3 bases removed from V and 8 bases from J, the gap between germline ends came to 20 bases.

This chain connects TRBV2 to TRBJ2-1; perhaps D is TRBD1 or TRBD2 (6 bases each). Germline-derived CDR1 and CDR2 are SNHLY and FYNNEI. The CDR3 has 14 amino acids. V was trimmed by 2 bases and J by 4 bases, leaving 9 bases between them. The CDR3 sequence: CASSERGGYNEQFF. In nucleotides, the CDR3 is TGTGCCAGCAGTGAAAGAGGGGGGTACAATGAGCAGTTCTTC.

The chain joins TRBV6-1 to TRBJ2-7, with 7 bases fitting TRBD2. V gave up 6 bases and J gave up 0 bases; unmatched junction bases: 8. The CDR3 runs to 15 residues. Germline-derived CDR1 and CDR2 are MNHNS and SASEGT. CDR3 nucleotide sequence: TGTGCCAGCAGGCCCTGGGGGGGGAGCTCCTACGAGCAGTACTTC. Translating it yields CASRPWGGSSYEQYF.

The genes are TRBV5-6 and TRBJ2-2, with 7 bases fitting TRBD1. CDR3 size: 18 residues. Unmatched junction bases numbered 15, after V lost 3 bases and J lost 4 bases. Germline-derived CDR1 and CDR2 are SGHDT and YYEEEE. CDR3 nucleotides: TGTGCCAGCAGCTATAAAAGAAAGGACAGGTATATCACCGGGGAGCTGTTTTTT. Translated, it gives CASSYKRKDRYITGELFF.

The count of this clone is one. For the CDR3, the DNA is TGTGCCAGCAGGGCGCTCTACGTGGAGACCCAGTACTTC. Translated, it gives CASRALYVETQYF. The chain carries TRBV27 and TRBJ2-5; no firm D call. This CDR3 has 13 residues. Trimming cost V 6 bases and J 5 bases, with 13 bases left between them. Germline CDR1 is MNHEY and CDR2 is SMNVEV (reference sequence).

The CDR3 region is CASSHPGTGVFEQFF. In DNA, the CDR3 is TGCGCCAGCAGCCATCCCGGGACAGGGGTGTTTGAGCAGTTCTTC. V and J are TRBV4-3 and TRBJ2-1; 10 positions match TRBD1. Germline CDR1 is LGHNA and CDR2 is YSLEER. V lost 3 bases, J lost 9 bases, and 8 bases stayed unmatched. The CDR3 contains 15 residues.